What follows are 23 T cell receptor beta chains derived from one specimen sequenced in a study of blood T cell repertoires in COVID-19. Sequenced by immunoSEQ multiplex PCR; TCRdb stores in-frame clones only, minus some. The data show about 70,000 clones, with roughly 86% seen just once and more than 10% held by the top ten. Sample: peripheral blood. The source is a human donor in a cohort sampled during active COVID-19.

The J gene is TRBJ2-5, the V gene TRBV7-2, with a possible D match to TRBD1 (5 bases). Germline V gives CDR1 SGHTA, CDR2 FQGNSA. CDR3 length: 14 amino acids. Trimming took 2 bases from V and 0 from J, leaving 7 bases between them. The CDR3 loop is CASSLQGYQETQYF. In DNA form, the CDR3 reads TGTGCCAGCAGCTTACAGGGATACCAAGAGACCCAGTACTTC.

The CDR3 sequence is CASSRPGSQETQYF. Here the CDR3 DNA reads TGTGCCAGCAGCCGCCCGGGGAGCCAAGAGACCCAGTACTTC. The chain employs TRBV7-2 and TRBJ2-5, with a possible D match to TRBD2 (5 bases). CDR3 length: 14 amino acids. Deletions cut 5 bases from V and 1 base from J, with 11 bases between. Germline CDR1 and CDR2: SGHTA and FQGNSA.

V gene TRBV12-5 combines with J gene TRBJ1-1; 8 bases are shared with TRBD1. The CDR3 totals 16 residues. Germline V gene data show CDR1 as LGHNT and CDR2 as FRNRAP. V lost 0 bases and J lost 5; bases outside the gene matches: 8. CDR3: CASGLVQGAVGTEAFF. CDR3 DNA: TGTGCTAGTGGTTTGGTCCAGGGGGCTGTGGGAACTGAAGCTTTCTTT. The whole variable domain, filled in from reference TRBV12-5 and TRBJ1-1, reads DARVTQTPRHKVTEMGQEVTMRCQPILGHNTVFWYRQTMMQGLELLAYFRNRAPLDDSGMPKDRFSAEMPDATLATLKIQPSEPRDSAVYFCASGLVQGAVGTEAFFGQGTRLTVV.

This chain uses TRBV5-1 with TRBJ1-2; D is unresolved. Germline values: CDR1 SGHRS, CDR2 YFSETQ. The CDR3 spans 14 residues. With 4 bases removed from V and 2 bases from J, the gap between germline ends came to 12 bases. CDR3 sequence reads: CASSPDTFNYGYTF. DNA of the CDR3: TGCGCCAGCAGCCCTGACACCTTCAACTATGGCTACACCTTC.

The CDR3 loop is CATSRNRGNQPQHF. For the CDR3, the DNA is TGTGCCACCAGCAGAAACAGGGGCAATCAGCCCCAGCATTTT. This chain links TRBV15 with TRBJ1-5; D is possibly TRBD1 (6 bases). The V and J ends lost 2 bases and 2 bases respectively, with 7 bases between them. Germline-derived CDR1 and CDR2 are LNHNV and YYDKDF (reference sequence). The CDR3 contains 14 residues.

For the CDR3, the DNA is TGCGCCAGCAGCCCCTGGGGGGGCGACTATGGCTACACCTTC. Translation: CASSPWGGDYGYTF. This rearrangement joins TRBV5-1 to TRBJ1-2; TRBD1 is a possible D gene (6 bases). Trimming left V 4 bases short and J 3 bases short, with 13 bases between. CDR3 size: 14 residues. Germline values: CDR1 SGHRS, CDR2 YFSETQ.

This rearrangement joins TRBV3-1 (or the pseudogene TRBV3-2) to TRBJ2-2; perhaps TRBD1 as D (5 bases). This CDR3 spans 16 amino acids. Germline V gene sequence: CDR1 LGHDT, CDR2 YNNKEL (reference sequence). V was cut by 0 bases and J by 2 bases, with 10 bases left in between. CDR3 DNA: TGTGCCAGCAGCCAAGAGACAGTCGGCAACACCGGGGAGCTGTTTTTT. Amino acids: CASSQETVGNTGELFF.

The chain links TRBV15 to TRBJ1-1; perhaps TRBD1 as D (5 bases). CDR3 length: 15 residues. Trimming stripped 2 bases from V and 0 bases from J, with 10 bases between. Germline loops: CDR1 LNHNV, CDR2 YYDKDF (reference sequence). For the CDR3, the DNA is TGTGCCACCAGCAGATCCCAGGGTATGAACACTGAAGCTTTCTTT. The encoded protein is CATSRSQGMNTEAFF.

The CDR3: CASSYPGTGAPYGYTF. The CDR3, as DNA: TGTGCCAGCAGTTACCCTGGGACAGGGGCTCCCTATGGCTACACCTTC. The chain is built from TRBV6-6 and TRBJ1-2, with 10 nucleotides matching TRBD1. This CDR3 is 16 amino acids long. The germline V gene has CDR1 MNHNY and CDR2 SVGAGI (reference sequence). V was clipped by 2 bases and J by 4 bases; unmatched bases: 7.

There are a few counts of this clone. J is TRBJ1-1 and V is TRBV18; no definite D call. This CDR3 comprises 13 residues. V shed 4 bases and J shed 4 bases, with 10 bases lying between them. Germline V CDR1 and CDR2: KGHSH, LQKENI. CDR3 DNA: TGTGCCAGCTCACTCGGAGAGGGCACTGAAGCTTTCTTT. It is translated as CASSLGEGTEAFF.

The V call is TRBV27, the J call TRBJ2-2; D uncertain. Germline values: CDR1 MNHEY, CDR2 SMNVEV (reference sequence). The CDR3 is 16 residues long. V shed 2 bases and J shed 4 bases, with 14 bases lying between them. CDR3 protein: CASSLSTVGGTGELFF. The CDR3 nucleotides are TGTGCCAGCAGTTTAAGTACGGTCGGCGGCACCGGGGAGCTGTTTTTT.

V usage is TRBV3-1 (or the pseudogene TRBV3-2) and J usage is TRBJ2-3, with TRBD2 as a possible D gene (6 bases). This CDR3 has 15 amino acids. V was shortened by 4 bases and J by 5 bases, with 16 bases between the two germline ends. CDR1 and CDR2 from the germline V gene are LGHDT and YNNKEL (reference sequence). The CDR3 nucleotides are TGTGCCAGCAGCCCCCGGTTAGCGGTACAAGATACGCAGTATTTT. Amino acids: CASSPRLAVQDTQYF.

This rearrangement joins TRBV7-2 to TRBJ1-4; a possible D gene is TRBD1 (5 bases). Trimming left V 3 bases short and J 4 bases short, with 15 bases between. This CDR3 region has 16 residues. Germline V lookup: CDR1 SGHTA, CDR2 FQGNSA. The CDR3 DNA follows: TGTGCCAGCAGCTTGAGAGCCGGGACTCTTAATGAAAAACTGTTTTTT. Its protein is CASSLRAGTLNEKLFF.

CDR3: CASSEAVRGAKNIQYF. The CDR3 bases are TGTGCCAGCAGTGAAGCTGTCAGGGGCGCCAAAAACATTCAGTACTTC. The rearrangement joins TRBV2 to TRBJ2-4; a possible D gene is TRBD1 (6 bases). The ends were cut back, 0 bases at V and 1 base at J, with 10 bases in the middle. This CDR3 is 16 amino acids long. CDR1 is SNHLY, CDR2 FYNNEI, per germline.

The rearrangement joins TRBV3-1 (or the pseudogene TRBV3-2) to TRBJ2-7; 11 bases match TRBD1. CDR1 LGHDT and CDR2 YNNKEL come from the germline V gene (reference sequence). Germline trimming cut 1 base from V and 2 bases from J; bases unmatched to any gene: 1. This CDR3 is 15 amino acids long. The CDR3, as DNA: TGTGCCAGCAGCCAAGTGGGACAGGGGGCCTACGAGCAGTACTTC. Translating it yields CASSQVGQGAYEQYF.

V is TRBV28 and J is TRBJ1-5; a weak D match, TRBD1 (6 bases). V was clipped by 4 bases and J by 7 bases, with 20 bases between them. The germline CDR1 and CDR2 sequences are MDHEN and SYDVKM. There are 16 residues in the CDR3. The DNA of the CDR3 is TGTGCCAGCAGTTCTCCCGGAGAGAGGGGGGGACAGCCCCAGCATTTT. As protein: CASSSPGERGGQPQHF.

The chain uses TRBV10-3 and TRBJ1-1; 7 bases align to TRBD1. V was clipped by 4 bases and J by 2 bases; unmatched bases: 1. CDR1 is ENHRY, CDR2 SYGVKD, per germline. The length of the CDR3 is 13 residues. CDR3 protein: CAISGTGNTEAFF. The DNA of the CDR3 is TGTGCCATCAGTGGGACAGGAAACACTGAAGCTTTCTTT.

The CDR3 spells CAWSSGARGEQYF. The DNA of the CDR3 is TGTGCCTGGAGTTCAGGGGCCCGGGGCGAGCAGTACTTC. This sequence joins TRBV30 and TRBJ2-7; possible D gene TRBD1, 6 bases. The V end lost 2 bases, the J end lost 6 bases, and 14 bases lay between the germline ends. Germline assignment: CDR1 GTSNPN and CDR2 SVGIG (reference sequence). CDR3 size: 13 residues. Drawing the rest from reference TRBV30 and TRBJ2-7, the complete variable domain is SQTIHQWPATLVQPVGSPLSLECTVEGTSNPNLYWYRQAAGRGLQLLFYSVGIGQISSEVPQNLSASRPQDRQFILSSKKLLLSDSGFYLCAWSSGARGEQYFGPGTRLTVT.

The chain links TRBV7-2 to TRBJ2-2, with 9 bases matching TRBD2. V was clipped by 6 bases and J by 4 bases; unmatched bases: 6. The CDR3 is 15 amino acids. CDR1 and CDR2 from the germline V gene are SGHTA and FQGNSA. CDR3 loop: CASRLRAGGTGELFF. The CDR3 DNA is TGTGCCAGCAGGCTGAGAGCGGGGGGCACCGGGGAGCTGTTTTTT.

The chain combines TRBV3-1 (or the pseudogene TRBV3-2) with TRBJ1-5; TRBD1 aligns across 12 bases. The V segment lost 6 bases and the J segment 5 bases; nucleotides outside the gene matches: 11. The CDR3 is made up of 17 amino acids. Germline loops: CDR1 LGHDT, CDR2 YNNKEL (reference sequence). This CDR3 reads CASSPGTGGDGYQPQHF. The CDR3 DNA reads TGTGCCAGCAGTCCCGGGACAGGGGGCGATGGGTATCAGCCCCAGCATTTT.

The chain has TRBV28 and TRBJ1-2; D remains ambiguous. V was pared by 3 bases and J by 3 bases, with 11 bases between. The CDR3 spans 14 residues. In germline, CDR1 is MDHEN, CDR2 SYDVKM. The CDR3 nucleotides read TGTGCCAGCAGTTTGGGCAGGCGAGACTATGGCTACACCTTC. It encodes CASSLGRRDYGYTF.

The chain joins TRBV10-3 to TRBJ1-3; a weak D match, TRBD1 (6 bases). Between the trimmed V and J ends, which lost 6 bases and 1 base, there was a span of 22 bases. Germline-derived CDR1 and CDR2 are ENHRY and SYGVKD. This CDR3 comprises 18 residues. CDR3 nucleotide sequence: TGTGCCATCAGCGCCGGTTTCACCCAGGGGCCGTCTGGAAACACCATATATTTT. Protein sequence: CAISAGFTQGPSGNTIYF.

This rearrangement joins TRBV7-2 to TRBJ1-6; perhaps TRBD1 as D (6 bases). V was trimmed by 1 base and J by 9 bases, leaving 13 bases between them. This CDR3 region has 15 residues. CDR1 is SGHTA and CDR2 is FQGNSA in the germline V gene. CDR3 sequence: CASSLEGGRGSPLHF. CDR3 sequence (DNA): TGTGCCAGCAGCTTAGAGGGGGGGCGAGGTTCACCCCTCCACTTT.